This T cell receptor beta chain is from a study of PD-1 blockade in classical Hodgkin lymphoma. The V and J ends lost 2 bases and 8 bases respectively, with 12 bases between them. This CDR3 spans 13 amino acids. The germline V gene has CDR1 SGHTA and CDR2 FQGNSA. This sample's time point: cycle 4 day 1 (C4D1), after five to seven weeks of nivolumab. Each of the patients experienced relapse following autologous stem cell transplantation, and their brentuximab vedotin exposure differed. Under best response, outcomes were complete response, partial response or progressive disease. Produced via immunoSEQ multiplex PCR; TCRdb's table is partial and in-frame only. This sample has around 93,000 clones; around four fifths occur once, and the top ten carry about 9.4%.

The V gene is TRBV7-2, the J gene TRBJ1-2, with D uncertain. The receptor's source is a human donor with classical Hodgkin lymphoma. The input for sequencing was peripheral blood mononuclear cells (PBMCs), taken before the fourth cycle of nivolumab. The CDR3 DNA reads as TGTGCCAGCAGCTTAATTCTGGTGGGCGGCTACACCTTC. As protein: CASSLILVGGYTF. Full variable domain (missing parts from reference TRBV7-2 and TRBJ1-2): GAGVSQSPSNKVTEKGKDVELRCDPISGHTALYWYRQSLGQGLEFLIYFQGNSAPDKSGLPSDRFSAERTGGSVSTLTIQRTQQEDSAVYLCASSLILVGGYTFGSGTRLTVV.